The 16 T cell receptor beta chains reported below all come from one sample, sequenced in a study of patients and donors after allogeneic stem cell transplantation. MiXCR, run by TCRdb on the RT-PCR reads, gives a single entry per CDR3 protein. The data hold about 110,000 distinct CDR3 sequences, with approximately 40% observed a single time. The sample was blood, either unsorted or a sorted T cell fraction (not recorded which). These receptors were taken from a human donor who was either an allogeneic HSCT recipient or a stem cell or donor lymphocyte infusion donor (not recorded which). It is not recorded whose cells these are; they may come from a transplant donor.

The chain uses TRBV18 and TRBJ2-7; D might be TRBD2 (6 bases). The CDR3 loop spans 13 amino acids. The germline gives CDR1 KGHSH, CDR2 LQKENI. Between the trimmed V and J ends, which lost 3 bases and 7 bases, there was a span of 13 bases. The CDR3 protein is CASSPWTTAEQYF. CDR3 nucleotides: TGTGCCAGCTCACCGTGGACTACTGCGGAGCAGTACTTC.

This chain links TRBV9 with TRBJ2-1; 14 positions match TRBD2. The V gene end was trimmed by 0 bases and the J gene end by 8 bases; junction bases not matched to a gene: 7. CDR1 SGDLS and CDR2 YYNGEE come from the germline V gene. This CDR3 spans 17 amino acids. This chain's CDR3 is CASSVGLAGGVIDEQFF. The CDR3 nucleotides read TGTGCCAGCAGCGTAGGACTAGCGGGAGGGGTTATTGATGAGCAGTTCTTC.

The chain couples TRBV28 to TRBJ2-3; either TRBD1 or TRBD2 may fit D (5 bases each). Trimming cost V 5 bases and J 6 bases, with 24 bases left between them. The germline gives CDR1 MDHEN, CDR2 SYDVKM. The CDR3 spans 17 residues. CDR3 DNA sequence: TGTGCCAGCAGTCCATCGTGGCGAGGGCTAGCAGGGGATACGCAGTATTTT. It encodes CASSPSWRGLAGDTQYF.

The chain combines TRBV5-5 with TRBJ2-3; TRBD2 might be the D (5 bases). Germline V gene data show CDR1 as SGHKS and CDR2 as YYEKEE (reference sequence). This CDR3 comprises 13 residues. V was shortened by 4 bases and J by 13 bases, with 19 bases between the two germline ends. CDR3 nucleotides: TGTGCCAGCAGCCCCGGGGTTAGGGTTCCTGAGTATTTT. Its protein is CASSPGVRVPEYF.

This chain uses TRBV7-9 with TRBJ2-1; the D call may be TRBD1 or TRBD2 (7 bases each). The V and J ends lost 7 bases and 8 bases respectively, with 21 bases between them. The CDR3 runs to 15 residues. In germline, CDR1 is SEHNR, CDR2 FQNEAQ (reference sequence). CDR3 nucleotides: TGTGCCAGCATCCCCTGGGAGGGGGCTTGGGATGAGCAGTTCTTC. Protein sequence: CASIPWEGAWDEQFF.

There are a few counts of this clonotype. The chain recombines TRBV20-1 with TRBJ1-1; 7 bases are shared with TRBD1. The CDR3 sequence is 13 residues long. Germline V gene data show CDR1 as DFQATT and CDR2 as SNEGSKA (reference sequence). J was trimmed by 3 bases and V by 6 bases; bases with no gene match: 7. In nucleotides, the CDR3 is TGCAGTGCCGGAGGGCAGGGGGACACTGAAGCTTTCTTT. It is translated as CSAGGQGDTEAFF.

The rearrangement links TRBV6-2 or TRBV6-3 to TRBJ1-5, with D unresolved. The CDR3 loop spans 16 amino acids. V gave up 0 bases and J gave up 0 bases, with 9 bases separating them. The V gene's germline CDR1 is MNHEY and CDR2 SVGEGT. This CDR3 reads CASSYSRPYSNQPQHF. CDR3 DNA: TGTGCCAGCAGTTACTCGAGGCCTTATAGCAATCAGCCCCAGCATTTT.

This clonotype was picked up a small number of times. The chain carries TRBV27 and TRBJ1-1; 8 nucleotides agree with TRBD1. Trimming cost V 3 bases and J 1 base; bases outside gene matches: 4. This CDR3 is built from 15 residues. From germline, CDR1 is MNHEY and CDR2 SMNVEV (reference sequence). The CDR3 sequence is CASSFQGAGNTEAFF. CDR3 bases: TGTGCCAGCAGTTTCCAGGGGGCTGGGAACACTGAAGCTTTCTTT.

The chain employs TRBV27 and TRBJ1-1, with D possibly being TRBD1 (6 bases). V was shortened by 10 bases and J by 4 bases, with 25 bases between the two germline ends. The V gene's germline CDR1 is MNHEY and CDR2 SMNVEV (reference sequence). The CDR3 length is 16 residues. Here the CDR3 reads CATWKGGRPLSTEAFF. In DNA, the CDR3 is TGTGCCACTTGGAAGGGGGGGCGTCCCCTGAGCACTGAAGCTTTCTTT.

This chain joins TRBV3-1 and TRBJ1-2; perhaps TRBD1 as D (5 bases). V was cut by 1 base and J by 7 bases, with 19 bases left in between. This CDR3 comprises 16 residues. Germline V gives CDR1 LGHDT, CDR2 YNNKEL (reference sequence). The CDR3 protein is CASSQVGGSWMSGYTF. The DNA of the CDR3 is TGTGCCAGCAGCCAAGTTGGGGGAAGTTGGATGTCTGGCTACACCTTC.

This clonotype was picked up one time. The chain uses TRBV29-1 and TRBJ2-5, with TRBD2 identical over 7 bases. The CDR3 is made up of 13 amino acids. CDR1 and CDR2 (germline): SQVTM, ANQGSEA. Trimming took 4 bases from V and 6 from J; bases not matched to a gene: 8. This CDR3 is CSVARGRGKTQYF. In nucleotides, the CDR3 is TGCAGCGTTGCTCGAGGGCGGGGGAAGACCCAGTACTTC. Filled out from reference TRBV29-1 and TRBJ2-5, the complete variable domain reads SAVISQKPSRDICQRGTSLTIQCQVDSQVTMMFWYRQQPGQSLTLIATANQGSEATYESGFVIDKFPISRPNLTFSTLTVSNMSPEDSSIYLCSVARGRGKTQYFGPGTRLLVL.

The rearrangement joins TRBV10-3 to TRBJ2-7, with TRBD2 matching over 16 bases. This CDR3 has 15 residues. CDR1 and CDR2 (germline): ENHRY, SYGVKD. Unmatched junction bases numbered 5, after V lost 7 bases and J lost 5 bases. As DNA, the CDR3 is TGTGCCATCAACACCGGGACTAGCGGGAGGGACGAGCAGTACTTC. Translated, it gives CAINTGTSGRDEQYF.

The CDR3 nucleotides are TGTGCCAGCAGTTACTCCAGGACGCGGTTCTTC. Amino acids: CASSYSRTRFF. The genes are TRBV6-2 or TRBV6-3 and TRBJ2-1; no clear D. V dropped 0 bases and J dropped 15 bases, with 9 bases sitting between them. The CDR3 runs to 11 residues. Germline assignment: CDR1 MNHEY and CDR2 SVGEGT.

The chain links TRBV28 to TRBJ2-7; D might be TRBD1 or TRBD2, each matching 5 bases. Germline V gives CDR1 MDHEN, CDR2 SYDVKM. The CDR3 extends over 14 amino acids. Trimming cost V 8 bases and J 0 bases, with 14 bases left between them. Written as DNA, the CDR3 is TGTGCCAGCGAAAGCAGGGAGAGCTCCTACGAGCAGTACTTC. It is translated as CASESRESSYEQYF. Variable domain in full (rest from reference TRBV28 and TRBJ2-7): DVKVTQSSRYLVKRTGEKVFLECVQDMDHENMFWYRQDPGLGLRLIYFSYDVKMKEKGDIPEGYSVSREKKERFSLILESASTNQTSMYLCASESRESSYEQYFGPGTRLTVT.

The gene calls are TRBV9 and TRBJ2-2, with 15 positions matching TRBD2. Germline lookup yields CDR1 SGDLS and CDR2 YYNGEE. V lost 1 base and J lost 4; bases outside the gene matches: 5. The CDR3 spans 18 residues. The CDR3 protein is CASSVWGLAGGGTGELFF. CDR3 DNA sequence: TGTGCCAGCAGCGTATGGGGACTAGCGGGAGGCGGCACCGGGGAGCTGTTTTTT.

The chain recombines TRBV20-1 with TRBJ2-1; 10 bases match TRBD2. There are 14 residues in the CDR3. CDR1 and CDR2 (germline): DFQATT, SNEGSKA (reference sequence). V was clipped by 6 bases and J by 6 bases; unmatched bases: 8. DNA of the CDR3: TGCAGTGCACGGACTAGCGGTCCGTTCAATGAGCAGTTCTTC. Amino acid sequence: CSARTSGPFNEQFF.